The clone carrying this T cell receptor beta chain was counted only a few times. Its antigen remains unknown. This CDR3 comprises 12 residues. Germline CDR1 and CDR2: MNHEY and SVGAGI. J lost 6 bases, V lost 8 bases, and 7 bases had no gene match. It was with 60 Vbeta and 13 Jbeta primers that the PCR ran. Produced via immunoSEQ multiplex PCR; TCRdb's table is partial and in-frame only. The sample records 100,000 to 150,000 clones, approximately 78% being singletons. This entry belongs to a study of cytomegalovirus exposure and HLA in healthy donors. Study findings and constraints: The productive fraction for most TCR beta V segments was about 87% or about 30% in an earlier analysis. A later analysis reported that several of the most significant clusters appeared to be linked to common viral pathogens, among them Epstein-Barr virus. Reportedly, a later analysis found an Asian-associated ancestry cluster had fewer N-insertions than the approximately 670-donor mean.

Donors counted as nominally healthy when sampled, yet unrecorded immune exposures were likely. Sequenced: PBMCs. The sequence came from a human donor in good health. The chain uses TRBV6-5 and TRBJ2-7; 7 positions agree with TRBD2. The CDR3 loop is CASAGARGEQYF. For the CDR3, the DNA is TGTGCCAGCGCGGGAGCCCGGGGCGAGCAGTACTTC.